Listed here is a single T cell receptor (beta chain). A much more abundant neighbour one base away suggests this may be a read error. These data are taken from a study of neurological immune-mediated disorders. The CDR3 is made up of 17 amino acids. Germline CDR1 reads SGHRS; CDR2 reads YFSETQ. Each CDR3 protein is one row after TCRdb ran MiXCR on the 5' RACE reads. This sample has about 71,000 distinct CDR3 sequences, with 3.4% found just once. The chain links TRBV5-1 to TRBJ2-6; TRBD1 matches at 7 bases. The material sequenced was PBMCs. The clonotype comes from a man aged 35-49 years with multiple sclerosis. The CDR3 bases are TGCGCCAGCAGCTTCGTACAGGGGCTGTCTGGGGCCAAAGTCCTGACTTTC. Its protein is CASSFVQGLSGAKVLTF.